Below, 31 T cell receptor beta chains from the same sample are listed, as sequenced in a study of beta chain features in type 1 diabetes. The investigators reverse transcribed all of the isolated RNA, so they sequenced expressed TCRB transcripts. The repertoire was sequenced with immunoSEQ multiplex PCR; TCRdb's copy has only in-frame clones and lacks some. Of some 220,000 clones detected, approximately 11% appear once; the ten largest clones hold 1% to 1.5%. Sequenced: central memory CD4+ T cells from blood. The receptor set was obtained from a young man in good health.

This clone was counted a few times. The chain links TRBV5-6 to TRBJ1-4; D gene uncertain. V was clipped by 2 bases and J by 8 bases, with 10 bases between them. Germline V gene lookup returns CDR1 SGHDT and CDR2 YYEEEE. The CDR3 has 13 residues. The CDR3 nucleotides are TGTGCCAGCAGCTTAGGTGCCTACGAAAAACTGTTTTTT. It translates to CASSLGAYEKLFF.

The sample holds a few counts of this clone. The V and J genes are TRBV7-2 and TRBJ2-3, with unresolved D. Trimming pared 1 base from V and 0 bases from J, leaving 14 bases between. Germline CDR1 SGHTA, CDR2 FQGNSA. This CDR3 comprises 17 residues. CDR3 sequence reads: CASSLGRQAYSTDTQYF. CDR3 nucleotide sequence: TGTGCCAGCAGCTTAGGTCGACAAGCGTATAGCACAGATACGCAGTATTTT.

Only a few counts were recorded for this clone. The chain links TRBV4-3 to TRBJ2-3; 10 nucleotides align to TRBD1. Germline V gene sequence: CDR1 LGHNA, CDR2 YSLEER. CDR3 size: 20 residues. V shed 0 bases and J 4 bases; nucleotides not matched to a gene: 16. The CDR3 here is CASSQEIPLLGQGIADTQYF. In nucleotides, the CDR3 is TGCGCCAGCAGCCAAGAAATCCCCCTTCTGGGACAGGGGATCGCAGATACGCAGTATTTT.

The chain combines TRBV19 with TRBJ1-4; unclear D gene. CDR1 is LNHDA, CDR2 SQIVND, per germline (reference sequence). Trimming pared 7 bases from V and 7 bases from J, leaving 10 bases between. The CDR3 extends over 12 amino acids. The CDR3 region is CASTGGREKLFF. The CDR3 region has the DNA TGTGCCAGTACCGGAGGTCGTGAAAAACTGTTTTTT.

V is TRBV30 and J is TRBJ2-7; 9 nucleotides agree with TRBD2. The V gene's germline CDR1 is GTSNPN and CDR2 SVGIG (reference sequence). This CDR3 comprises 20 residues. Trimming removed 1 base from V and 0 bases from J; junction bases left unmatched: 19. The CDR3 spells CAWSAAPSGLAFRISYEQYF. The CDR3, as DNA: TGTGCCTGGAGTGCCGCCCCTAGCGGACTAGCGTTTCGAATCTCCTACGAGCAGTACTTC.

In its sample, this clone was seen a few times. Additional DNA sequences in this sample encode the identical CDR3. DNA for the CDR3: TGTGCCAGCAGTTATGGACAGGGTGGAGAGACCCAGTACTTC. Translated: CASSYGQGGETQYF. The rearrangement uses TRBV6-5 and TRBJ2-5; 8 positions agree with TRBD1. The J segment lost 4 bases and the V segment lost 3 bases, leaving 4 bases of the junction unmatched. Germline V gives CDR1 MNHEY, CDR2 SVGAGI. CDR3 length: 14 residues.

This clone was counted many times. The chain recombines TRBV18 with TRBJ2-7; TRBD2 aligns across 7 bases. V shed 5 bases and J 5 bases; nucleotides not matched to a gene: 9. This CDR3 has 14 residues. From germline, CDR1 is KGHSH and CDR2 LQKENI. The CDR3 DNA is TGTGCCAGCTCATTCCTGGGACTATCTGACGAGCAGTACTTC. As protein: CASSFLGLSDEQYF.

This clone was seen more than once but under ten times. This chain connects TRBV7-2 to TRBJ2-3; D is unresolved. CDR1 SGHTA and CDR2 FQGNSA come from the germline V gene. The CDR3 spans 15 residues. The V end was cut by 2 bases, the J end by 0 bases, with 9 bases between. For the CDR3, the DNA is TGTGCCAGCAGCTTATTGGGATCAAGCACAGATACGCAGTATTTT. It is translated as CASSLLGSSTDTQYF.

The rearrangement uses TRBV27 and TRBJ2-7; D could derive from TRBD1 or TRBD2 (5 bases each). In germline, CDR1 is MNHEY, CDR2 SMNVEV (reference sequence). The V gene lost 8 bases and the J gene lost 4 bases, with 21 bases spanning the gap. The CDR3 extends over 15 amino acids. CDR3 DNA sequence: TGTGCCAGCGGGCGATGGGACCGGGCGTTGTACGAGCAGTACTTC. The encoded protein is CASGRWDRALYEQYF.

This clone was observed a handful of times. The same CDR3 also results from other DNA sequences found in this sample. This sequence joins TRBV7-3 and TRBJ2-1; the D is unclear. The CDR3 is 13 residues long. CDR1 SGHTA and CDR2 FQGTGA come from the germline V gene. Trimming shortened V by 1 base and J by 4 bases, and 5 bases separated the two germline ends. In nucleotides, the CDR3 is TGTGCCAGCAGCTTAATAAGTTACAATGAGCAGTTCTTC. This codes for CASSLISYNEQFF.

This clone was detected many times. The CDR3 loop reads CASSNSVTYEQYF. The CDR3 DNA is TGTGCCAGCAGCAATTCGGTAACCTACGAGCAGTACTTC. This chain links TRBV21-1 with TRBJ2-7; the DNA was not compared with TRBD2, the D call given in the table. TRBV21-1 is labeled a pseudogene. This CDR3 contains 13 residues.

This clone has at least ten counts. V is TRBV2 and J is TRBJ2-5, with TRBD2 identical over 10 bases. Germline V lookup: CDR1 SNHLY, CDR2 FYNNEI. After removal of 5 bases from V and 1 base from J, the junction contained 1 base not matched to a gene. This CDR3 contains 14 residues. CDR3 sequence reads: CASSWTSGQETQYF. The CDR3, as DNA: TGTGCCAGCAGTTGGACTAGCGGCCAAGAGACCCAGTACTTC.

V is TRBV9 and J is TRBJ2-2; TRBD2 might be the D (5 bases). The CDR3 totals 15 residues. V gave up 3 bases and J gave up 5 bases, with 14 bases separating them. Germline V gene lookup returns CDR1 SGDLS and CDR2 YYNGEE. The CDR3 is CASSDGIPVTGELFF. The CDR3 nucleotides read TGTGCCAGCAGCGACGGGATTCCGGTGACCGGGGAGCTGTTTTTT.

In its sample, this clone was seen many times. Other DNA sequences in the sample encode the same CDR3. The rearrangement uses TRBV9 and TRBJ2-3; no reliable D call. Trimming cost V 4 bases and J 2 bases, with 11 bases left between them. Germline V CDR1 and CDR2: SGDLS, YYNGEE. The CDR3 is made up of 14 amino acids. The CDR3 spells CASSPGVTTDTQYF. In DNA, the CDR3 is TGTGCCAGCAGCCCGGGTGTTACCACAGATACGCAGTATTTT.

This clone appeared a few times. The chain recombines TRBV29-1 with TRBJ1-1, with 8 positions matching TRBD1. This CDR3 spans 11 amino acids. Germline trimming cut 7 bases from V and 10 bases from J; bases unmatched to any gene: 8. Germline V lookup: CDR1 SQVTM, CDR2 ANQGSEA. CDR3 amino acids: CSASTGEVAFF. CDR3 nucleotides: TGCAGCGCTTCGACAGGGGAGGTAGCTTTCTTT.

In the case of this clone: Because the CDR3's place on the DNA is in doubt, the DNA is left out and the CDR3 is given as listed by TCRdb. Here the CDR3 reads CASSSGQGYGYTF. The genes are TRBV6-1 and TRBJ1-2; the table's D gene call, TRBD1, was not cross checked with the DNA. Per the germline V gene, CDR1 is MNHNS and CDR2 is SASEGT. The CDR3 sequence runs 13 residues, both termini included.

A few counts support this clone. CDR3 loop: CASSQGDRAETQYF. CDR3 bases: TGTGCCAGCTCACAAGGTGACAGGGCGGAGACCCAGTACTTC. The chain is built from TRBV18 and TRBJ2-5; 7 positions match TRBD1. CDR3 length: 14 amino acids. Per germline, CDR1 KGHSH and CDR2 LQKENI. Trimming at V came to 4 bases and at J to 5 bases, leaving 7 bases not matched to a gene.

This clone was seen a single time. The chain employs TRBV27 and TRBJ2-7, with D possibly being TRBD1 (6 bases). The germline V and J ends were trimmed by 4 bases and 3 bases, with 19 bases remaining between them. Germline CDR1 and CDR2: MNHEY and SMNVEV (reference sequence). The CDR3 is 16 amino acids. CDR3 protein: CASSSLMTGSLYEQYF. Written as DNA, the CDR3 is TGTGCCAGCAGTTCGTTAATGACAGGAAGTCTCTACGAGCAGTACTTC.

This clone was picked up a small number of times. The chain has TRBV20-1 and TRBJ2-7; D call uncertain. CDR3 length: 11 amino acids. V lost 3 bases and J lost 3, with 6 bases in between. CDR1 DFQATT and CDR2 SNEGSKA come from the germline V gene (reference sequence). CDR3: CSASLGYEQYF. The CDR3 bases are TGCAGTGCTAGCTTAGGCTACGAGCAGTACTTC.

This clone was recorded a few times. The chain joins TRBV4-1 to TRBJ1-4, with no clear D. V was pared by 4 bases and J by 10 bases, with 16 bases between. Germline V CDR1 and CDR2: MGHRA, YSYEKL. CDR3 length equals 14 residues. As DNA, the CDR3 is TGCGCCAGCAGCCGCCCCGGGCTGGACGGAAAACTGTTTTTT. This translates into CASSRPGLDGKLFF.

This clone was seen a few times. J is TRBJ2-1 and V is TRBV9, with TRBD2 matching 7 bases. V lost 0 bases and J lost 7; bases outside the gene matches: 1. Per germline, CDR1 SGDLS and CDR2 YYNGEE. The CDR3 length is 13 residues. CDR3: CASSVAGGNEQFF. The CDR3, as DNA: TGTGCCAGCAGCGTAGCCGGGGGGAATGAGCAGTTCTTC.

This clone was found a few times. V is TRBV10-3 and J is TRBJ2-1; 8 bases map to TRBD2. V was pared by 10 bases and J by 2 bases, with 10 bases of the junction left unmatched. This CDR3 spans 15 amino acids. Per the germline V gene, CDR1 is ENHRY and CDR2 is SYGVKD. The CDR3 DNA reads as TGTGCCACTGCACTCGGGACTAGTACCTACAATGAGCAGTTCTTC. It encodes CATALGTSTYNEQFF.

The chain carries TRBV5-1 and TRBJ2-7; weak D call: TRBD2 (6 bases). Germline V lookup: CDR1 SGHRS, CDR2 YFSETQ. The CDR3 consists of 15 residues. Trimming took 3 bases from V and 1 from J, leaving 14 bases between them. CDR3 loop: CASSSPEGGSYEQYF. The CDR3 region has the DNA TGCGCCAGCAGCTCCCCGGAGGGAGGATCCTACGAGCAGTACTTC.

This clone was seen at least ten times. Other DNA sequences of this sample code for an identical CDR3. The rearrangement joins TRBV30 to TRBJ1-2; D not certain. Looked up from germline, CDR1 is GTSNPN and CDR2 is SVGIG (reference sequence). Trimming stripped 0 bases from V and 7 bases from J, with 18 bases between. The CDR3 contains 15 residues. The CDR3 DNA is TGTGCCTGGAGTGTACGGGTACACAGTAAGGGTGGCTACACCTTC. Its protein is CAWSVRVHSKGGYTF.

The rearrangement uses TRBV6-1 and TRBJ2-7; 10 positions match TRBD1. This CDR3 spans 15 amino acids. The germline V gene has CDR1 MNHNS and CDR2 SASEGT. V shed 6 bases and J 2 bases; nucleotides not matched to a gene: 7. The CDR3 DNA is TGTGCCAGCAGCCCTCGGACAGGGGGGACCTACGAGCAGTACTTC. It codes for CASSPRTGGTYEQYF.

This chain connects TRBV9 to TRBJ2-1; 7 nucleotides agree with TRBD2. CDR1 SGDLS and CDR2 YYNGEE come from the germline V gene. V shed 3 bases, J shed 6 bases, and the junction held 6 bases outside the gene matches. The CDR3 covers 14 residues. The CDR3 protein is CASSGGTIINEQFF. For the CDR3, the DNA is TGTGCCAGCAGCGGAGGGACTATCATCAATGAGCAGTTCTTC.

The chain uses TRBV30 and TRBJ2-2; either TRBD1 or TRBD2 may fit D (5 bases each). V was trimmed by 4 bases and J by 4 bases, leaving 13 bases between them. CDR1 and CDR2 (germline): GTSNPN, SVGIG (reference sequence). The CDR3 consists of 14 residues. CDR3 sequence reads: CAWKRVGATGELFF. The CDR3 DNA reads as TGTGCCTGGAAGAGGGTAGGGGCCACCGGGGAGCTGTTTTTT. The variable domain in full, with the rest retrieved from reference TRBV30 and TRBJ2-2, is SQTIHQWPATLVQPVGSPLSLECTVEGTSNPNLYWYRQAAGRGLQLLFYSVGIGQISSEVPQNLSASRPQDRQFILSSKKLLLSDSGFYLCAWKRVGATGELFFGEGSRLTVL.

This clone was recorded a few times. This sequence is one base from a far larger clone and is likely a read error. The sample has other DNA sequences that encode this CDR3 too. The chain uses TRBV2 and TRBJ2-7, with 8 bases that match TRBD2. The CDR3 is 14 residues long. Germline CDR1 SNHLY, CDR2 FYNNEI. The ends lost 6 bases at V and 6 bases at J; junction bases unmatched: 10. The CDR3 bases are TGTGCCAGCAGCCTAGCGGGCGCAGGTGGCGAGCAGTACTTC. Protein sequence: CASSLAGAGGEQYF.

The chain couples TRBV7-2 to TRBJ2-2; 9 bases map to TRBD1. This CDR3 comprises 16 residues. V lost 1 base to trimming and J lost 7 bases; unmatched junction nucleotides: 7. Germline lookup yields CDR1 SGHTA and CDR2 FQGNSA. CDR3 DNA: TGTGCCAGCAGCTTAGGGGGACAGGGCGCCAGCGGGGAGCTGTTTTTT. Residues: CASSLGGQGASGELFF.

This clone appeared a few times. The gene calls are TRBV4-3 and TRBJ2-7; TRBD2 agrees at 8 bases. CDR1 is LGHNA and CDR2 is YSLEER in the germline V gene. CDR3 length: 16 amino acids. Unmatched junction bases numbered 6, after V lost 0 bases and J lost 2 bases. CDR3 amino acids: CASSQDRGGPTYEQYF. Written as DNA, the CDR3 is TGCGCCAGCAGCCAAGATCGGGGGGGACCAACCTACGAGCAGTACTTC.

The table lists this clone with a few counts. The same CDR3 is also encoded by other DNA sequences in this sample. V is TRBV2 and J is TRBJ2-5; D unresolved. CDR3 length: 11 amino acids. Trimming took 11 bases from V and 0 from J, leaving 7 bases between them. Germline CDR1 reads SNHLY; CDR2 reads FYNNEI. The CDR3 here is CASSYQETQYF. The CDR3 nucleotides are TGTGCCTCCTCGTACCAAGAGACCCAGTACTTC.